This T cell receptor beta chain was obtained from a study of vaccination effects on CD4 cells after COVID-19. The study, taken as a whole, reports: The study, lacking early post-infection timepoints, had few convalescent patients. Mainly new vaccine-induced clones made up the post-vaccine spike-reactive clones in convalescents. Infection-derived and vaccine-derived clones contracted markedly late after vaccination.

About this clone itself: Its target is unknown.

Clones were read by immunoSEQ multiplex PCR, and TCRdb kept only the in-frame ones, dropping some. The table includes 40,000 to 50,000 clones, more than 60% detected once. Antigen-specific CD4+ T cells expanded by the ViraFEST assay with viral peptide pools were then sequenced. Around day 10 of culture, CD4+ T cells were separated out. The individual was infected with SARS-CoV-2 between March and December 2020, as confirmed by PCR. This CDR3 has 15 amino acids. Germline CDR1 is SGHVS and CDR2 is FQNEAQ. With 5 bases removed from V and 1 base from J, the gap between germline ends came to 14 bases. The source of this sequence is a human donor who had a prior SARS-CoV-2 infection. This chain connects TRBV7-8 to TRBJ2-5, with a weak D call TRBD1 (5 bases). The sample was CD4+ T cells from PBMCs cultured with a peptide pool, taken before COVID-19 vaccination. CDR3 amino acids: CASSLRGHLQETQYF. The CDR3 nucleotides are TGTGCCAGCAGCCTCCGAGGACACCTCCAAGAGACCCAGTACTTC.